Here is one T cell receptor (beta chain) with its context. Per the germline V gene, CDR1 is MGHDK and CDR2 is SYGVNS. This CDR3 is 14 amino acids long. V was shortened by 8 bases and J by 2 bases, with 12 bases between the two germline ends. This record comes from a study of blood T cell repertoires in COVID-19. Study summary: Collection of acute and convalescent COVID-19 samples took place in the United States, Italy and Spain. Sample material is recorded as cDNA or gDNA derived from T cells, B-cell-depleted T cells, or PBMCs.

In the original workflow: From reference gene primer amplification, estimates of nucleated cell counts were derived. Sequenced by immunoSEQ multiplex PCR; TCRdb stores in-frame clones only, minus some. V, J and clone size derive from that table, while D and trimming were established from the DNA sequence. The top ten hold around 1.5% of the sample, which has approximately 250,000 clones, around nine tenths seen once. Sequenced sample: peripheral blood. The chain has TRBV25-1 and TRBJ2-2; D might be TRBD1 (6 bases). The TCR originated in a woman aged 55-70 years who had recovered from COVID-19. CDR3 DNA sequence: TGTGCCAGCGAGGGGGACGGTAACACCGGGGAGCTGTTTTTT. Its translation is CASEGDGNTGELFF. Based on the CDR3 plus reference TRBV25-1 and TRBJ2-2, the full variable domain is EADIYQTPRYLVIGTGKKITLECSQTMGHDKMYWYQQDPGMELHLIHYSYGVNSTEKGDLSSESTVSRIRTEHFPLTLESARPSHTSQYLCASEGDGNTGELFFGEGSRLTVL.